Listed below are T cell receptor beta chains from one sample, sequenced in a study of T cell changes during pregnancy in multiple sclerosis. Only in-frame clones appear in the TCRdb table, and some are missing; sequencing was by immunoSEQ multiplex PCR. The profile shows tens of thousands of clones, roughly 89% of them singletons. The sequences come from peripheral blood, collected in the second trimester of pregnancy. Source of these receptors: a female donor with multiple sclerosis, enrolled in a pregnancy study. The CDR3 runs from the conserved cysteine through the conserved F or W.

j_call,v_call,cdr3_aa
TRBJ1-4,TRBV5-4,CASSRPGNATNEKLFF
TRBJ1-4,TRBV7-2,CASNTRGGVGNEKLFF
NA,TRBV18,CASSLAGGHNEQYF
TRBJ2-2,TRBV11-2,CASSLIRGPTGELFF
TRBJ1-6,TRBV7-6,CASSLSGSSYNSPLHF
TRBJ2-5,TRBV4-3,CASSPGPGLARRETQYF
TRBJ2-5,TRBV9,CASSTLVGRETQYF
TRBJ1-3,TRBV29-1,CSVGAASGNTIYF
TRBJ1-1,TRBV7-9,CASSSPHRGTEVDEAFF
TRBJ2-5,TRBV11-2,CASSFTSGGLETQYF
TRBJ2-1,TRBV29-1,CSVPASGVSYNEQFF
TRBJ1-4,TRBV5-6,CASSRRGFGGNEKLFF
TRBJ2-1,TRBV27,CASSFWDRGYNEQFF
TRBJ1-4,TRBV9,CASSVDGNSDEKLFF
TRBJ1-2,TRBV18,CASSRDNYGYTF
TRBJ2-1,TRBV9,CASSDGQVQFF
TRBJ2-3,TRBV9,CASSPRQGGGTDTQYF
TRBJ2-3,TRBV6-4,CASRKTVEVTDTQYF
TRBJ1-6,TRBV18,CASLGQRNSPLHF
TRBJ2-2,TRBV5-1,CASSPGLAANTGELFF
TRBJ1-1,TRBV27,CASSSAGGWGTEAFF
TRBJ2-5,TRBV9,CASSLRDRPGETQYF
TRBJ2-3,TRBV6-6,CASRPLRLDTQYF
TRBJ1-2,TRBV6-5,CASSYDLASGYTF
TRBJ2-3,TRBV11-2,CASSGTSGGAVSTDTQYF
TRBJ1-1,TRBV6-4,CASRGQGTNTEAFF